Listed here are 21 T cell receptor beta chains from one sample, sequenced in a study of OX40 agonist ivuxolimab in advanced cancers. Profiling relied on immunoSEQ multiplex PCR, and the TCRdb table lists in-frame clones only, not all of them. The sample has approximately 60,000 clones, over 75% seen once. Sequenced material: CD4+ or CD8+ T cells sorted from blood, taken in a trial of the OX40 agonist ivuxolimab. The source of these receptors is an adult with an advanced solid tumor such as melanoma, head and neck, liver or kidney cancer.

V and J are TRBV27 and TRBJ2-7, with D possibly TRBD2 on 5 matching bases. The CDR3 loop spans 13 amino acids. The V end was cut by 8 bases, the J end by 2 bases, with 13 bases between. Germline V CDR1 and CDR2: MNHEY, SMNVEV (reference sequence). The CDR3 DNA is TGTGCCAGCGCCCGCCGGGAAACCTACGAGCAGTACTTC. It yields the protein CASARRETYEQYF.

The V and J genes are TRBV10-3 and TRBJ2-6; 10 bases fit TRBD1. Germline V gene sequence: CDR1 ENHRY, CDR2 SYGVKD. This CDR3 is 18 amino acids long. The V gene end was trimmed by 6 bases and the J gene end by 4 bases; junction bases not matched to a gene: 12. CDR3 amino acids: CAISGPGQGSSGANVLTF. In nucleotides, the CDR3 is TGTGCCATCAGCGGACCGGGACAGGGGTCATCCGGGGCCAACGTCCTGACTTTC.

The chain employs TRBV28 and TRBJ1-5, with 12 nucleotides matching TRBD1. V dropped 2 bases and J dropped 5; count of bases not matched to a gene: 4. The CDR3 has 16 amino acids. Looked up from germline, CDR1 is MDHEN and CDR2 is SYDVKM. CDR3 loop: CASSLAGTGGHQPQHF. The CDR3 coding sequence is TGTGCCAGCAGTTTAGCTGGGACAGGGGGCCATCAGCCCCAGCATTTT.

This clone has a single count. The gene calls are TRBV9 and TRBJ1-4; D is unclear. Germline V gene lookup returns CDR1 SGDLS and CDR2 YYNGEE. This CDR3 has 14 residues. V lost 4 bases and J lost 8, with 15 bases in between. The CDR3 nucleotides are TGTGCCAGCAGCCCCTCCCAGGTATTGGAAAAACTGTTTTTT. Translation gives CASSPSQVLEKLFF.

This chain connects TRBV2 to TRBJ1-2; D gene ambiguous. The CDR3 is 15 amino acids. Germline CDR1 reads SNHLY; CDR2 reads FYNNEI. The ends were cut back, 2 bases at V and 5 bases at J, with 15 bases in the middle. CDR3 sequence (DNA): TGTGCCAGCAGTGAACAACAAACTTCGGGATATGGCTACACCTTC. It specifies CASSEQQTSGYGYTF.

In its sample, this clone was seen once. This rearrangement joins TRBV6-5 to TRBJ1-5; tentatively, D is TRBD1 (5 bases). Germline V gene data show CDR1 as MNHEY and CDR2 as SVGAGI. This CDR3 contains 15 residues. V lost 5 bases and J 5 bases, leaving 16 bases between the germline ends. The CDR3 loop reads CASSPDNPGDQPQHF. Written as DNA, the CDR3 is TGTGCCAGCAGTCCGGACAACCCGGGGGATCAGCCCCAGCATTTT.

This chain uses TRBV5-4 with TRBJ2-2; D is unresolved. From germline, CDR1 is SGHNT and CDR2 YYREEE (reference sequence). The CDR3 has 16 amino acids. V was pared by 2 bases and J by 0 bases, with 11 bases between. CDR3 loop: CASSLDSTSNTGELFF. In nucleotides, the CDR3 is TGTGCCAGCAGCTTAGATTCGACCTCGAACACCGGGGAGCTGTTTTTT.

The chain uses TRBV11-2 and TRBJ2-3, with D possibly being TRBD2 (5 bases). The CDR3 length is 17 residues. Germline lookup yields CDR1 SGHAT and CDR2 FQNNGV. V was trimmed by 0 bases and J by 2 bases, leaving 15 bases between them. CDR3 sequence reads: CASSLDGEGSNTDTQYF. CDR3 nucleotides: TGTGCCAGCAGCTTAGATGGAGAGGGTAGCAACACAGATACGCAGTATTTT. Filled out from reference TRBV11-2 and TRBJ2-3, the complete variable domain reads EAGVAQSPRYKIIEKRQSVAFWCNPISGHATLYWYQQILGQGPKLLIQFQNNGVVDDSQLPKDRFSAERLKGVDSTLKIQPAKLEDSAVYLCASSLDGEGSNTDTQYFGPGTRLTVL.

The gene calls are TRBV4-1 and TRBJ2-2; possible D gene TRBD2, 6 bases. The CDR3 is made up of 19 amino acids. V lost 4 bases, J lost 1 base, and 22 bases lay in between. Germline V lookup: CDR1 MGHRA, CDR2 YSYEKL. CDR3 in amino acids: CASSPRWASATRNTGELFF. Written as DNA, the CDR3 is TGCGCCAGCAGCCCGAGATGGGCTAGCGCGACGAGGAACACCGGGGAGCTGTTTTTT.

The chain links TRBV2 to TRBJ2-1; 11 positions agree with TRBD2. Germline values: CDR1 SNHLY, CDR2 FYNNEI. The CDR3 has 16 residues. V was pared by 1 base and J by 5 bases, with 4 bases of the junction left unmatched. The CDR3 spells CASSEDLAGGNNEQFF. CDR3 in DNA: TGTGCCAGCAGTGAAGACCTAGCGGGGGGTAACAATGAGCAGTTCTTC.

The J gene is TRBJ1-5, the V gene TRBV6-1; 8 nucleotides agree with TRBD1. V trimming: 7 bases; J trimming: 1 base; junction bases outside the gene matches: 3. This CDR3 is 14 amino acids long. The germline CDR1 and CDR2 sequences are MNHNS and SASEGT. This CDR3 reads CASTGGTSNQPQHF. CDR3 in DNA: TGTGCCAGCACAGGGGGCACGAGCAATCAGCCCCAGCATTTT.

This clone was found once. The genes are TRBV6-5 and TRBJ1-1; TRBD1 might be the D (6 bases). Germline-derived CDR1 and CDR2 are MNHEY and SVGAGI. The V end lost 2 bases, the J end lost 0 bases, and 7 bases lay between the germline ends. The CDR3 extends over 14 amino acids. The CDR3, as DNA: TGTGCCAGCAGTTACGGACAGTTGAACACTGAAGCTTTCTTT. This translates into CASSYGQLNTEAFF.

In its sample, this clone was seen a few times. V gene TRBV30 combines with J gene TRBJ1-1; D is ambiguous. The CDR3 loop spans 13 amino acids. The germline V gene has CDR1 GTSNPN and CDR2 SVGIG (reference sequence). V was shortened by 3 bases and J by 0 bases, with 8 bases between the two germline ends. In nucleotides, the CDR3 is TGTGCCTGGAGCCCTCCATTGAACACTGAAGCTTTCTTT. It specifies CAWSPPLNTEAFF.

The chain recombines TRBV2 with TRBJ1-4; 11 bases are shared with TRBD1. Germline lookup yields CDR1 SNHLY and CDR2 FYNNEI. V gave up 6 bases and J gave up 7 bases; unmatched junction bases: 7. The CDR3 has 15 residues. The CDR3 nucleotides read TGTGCCAGCAGCGCTGGGACAGGGGGACTTGAAAAACTGTTTTTT. Translated: CASSAGTGGLEKLFF.

The chain uses TRBV5-1 and TRBJ1-2, with 8 bases matching TRBD1. CDR3 length: 18 residues. CDR1 and CDR2 (germline): SGHRS, YFSETQ. Unmatched junction bases numbered 14, after V lost 4 bases and J lost 0 bases. CDR3 sequence (DNA): TGCGCCAGCAGCACACGACTCGGACAGGGATCCGCTAACTATGGCTACACCTTC. It encodes CASSTRLGQGSANYGYTF.

J is TRBJ2-3 and V is TRBV6-4; TRBD2 agrees at 11 bases. Germline V gene sequence: CDR1 MRHNA, CDR2 SNTAGT. The V and J ends lost 6 bases and 2 bases, in that order; junction bases with no gene match: 4. The CDR3 is 15 residues long. DNA for the CDR3: TGTGCCAGCAGCCGACTAGCGGGGAACACAGATACGCAGTATTTT. Translating gives CASSRLAGNTDTQYF.

As for this clone: In the same sample, other DNA sequences code for this CDR3. The gene calls are TRBV6-5 and TRBJ1-2; 11 bases agree with TRBD1. Germline CDR1 is MNHEY and CDR2 is SVGAGI. V was pared by 5 bases and J by 5 bases, with 7 bases of the junction left unmatched. The CDR3 runs to 15 residues. The CDR3 protein is CASSTGQGVGYGYTF. CDR3 sequence (DNA): TGTGCCAGCAGTACGGGACAGGGGGTAGGATATGGCTACACCTTC.

This clone was recorded only once. This chain connects TRBV18 to TRBJ2-7; D is unclear. The CDR3 covers 14 residues. Trimming shortened V by 1 base and J by 2 bases, and 9 bases separated the two germline ends. Germline CDR1 is KGHSH and CDR2 is LQKENI. CDR3 in amino acids: CASSPLAETYEQYF. CDR3 nucleotides: TGTGCCAGCTCACCACTGGCGGAGACCTACGAGCAGTACTTC.

The chain employs TRBV6-5 and TRBJ2-1; 7 nucleotides align to TRBD1. The germline V gene encodes CDR1 MNHEY and CDR2 SVGAGI. This CDR3 comprises 14 residues. The CDR3 is CPLKRTGTYNEQFF. In DNA form, the CDR3 reads TGTCCCCTAAAGAGGACAGGCACCTACAATGAGCAGTTCTTC.

The chain employs TRBV30 and TRBJ1-3; D remains ambiguous. Germline V gene data show CDR1 as GTSNPN and CDR2 as SVGIG (reference sequence). CDR3 length equals 16 residues. Trimming left V 3 bases short and J 0 bases short, with 15 bases between. CDR3 sequence reads: CAWSAMPQISGNTIYF. CDR3 DNA: TGTGCCTGGAGCGCCATGCCCCAAATCTCTGGAAACACCATATATTTT.

Comments on this clone: The identical CDR3 is also encoded by other nucleotide sequences in the sample. The chain employs TRBV28 and TRBJ1-1; D unresolved. There are 14 residues in the CDR3. V lost 4 bases to trimming and J lost 2 bases, with 11 bases between them. The germline CDR1 and CDR2 sequences are MDHEN and SYDVKM. The CDR3, as DNA: TGTGCCAGCAGTTCCCCCCGGACTAACACTGAAGCTTTCTTT. This sequence encodes CASSSPRTNTEAFF.